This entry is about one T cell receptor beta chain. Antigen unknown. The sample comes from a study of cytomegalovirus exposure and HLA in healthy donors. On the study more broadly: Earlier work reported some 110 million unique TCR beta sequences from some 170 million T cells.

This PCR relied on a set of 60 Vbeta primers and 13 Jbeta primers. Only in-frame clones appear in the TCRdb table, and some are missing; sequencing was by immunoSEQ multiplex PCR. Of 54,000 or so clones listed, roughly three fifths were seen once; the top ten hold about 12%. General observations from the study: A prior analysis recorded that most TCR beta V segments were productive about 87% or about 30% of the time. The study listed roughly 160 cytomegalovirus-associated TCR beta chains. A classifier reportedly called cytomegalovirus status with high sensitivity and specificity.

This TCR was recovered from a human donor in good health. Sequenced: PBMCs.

CDR3 in DNA: TGTGCCAGCAGCGTAGCATACAATGAGCAGTTCTTC. The encoded protein is CASSVAYNEQFF. The V gene is TRBV9, the J gene TRBJ2-1; D unclear. CDR3 length: 12 amino acids. CDR1 and CDR2 from the germline V gene are SGDLS and YYNGEE. The V and J ends lost 0 bases and 4 bases respectively, with 2 bases between them.